This T cell receptor (beta chain) emerged from a study of siplizumab effects on memory and regulatory T cells. The protocol was immunoSEQ multiplex PCR, while the TCRdb copy is restricted to in-frame clones and leaves out a portion. In the table there are 90,000 to 110,000 clones, roughly 91% of which are singletons. V was shortened by 1 base and J by 7 bases, with 19 bases between the two germline ends. Germline V gene lookup returns CDR1 MGHRA and CDR2 YSYEKL. This CDR3 region has 16 residues. Sequenced material: CD4+ T cells sorted from blood. This TCR was sampled from a human donor in good health. This chain joins TRBV4-1 and TRBJ1-2, with D possibly being TRBD1 (5 bases). CDR3 protein: CASSQGRGSSFGGYTF. CDR3 nucleotides: TGCGCCAGCAGCCAAGGGAGGGGCAGCTCCTTCGGTGGCTACACCTTC.